These 20 T cell receptor beta chains were sequenced from one sample in a study of T-cell reconstitution after alpha-beta-depleted transplantation in children. This sample's TCRbeta library carried unique molecular identifier barcodes. In TCRdb, the PCR reads were re-called with MiXCR into one record per CDR3 protein. The repertoire holds about 100,000 distinct CDR3 sequences, with roughly 6.1% as singletons. The sequences come from PBMCs, mostly from graft donor cells, collected 360 days after TCRalphabeta/CD19-depleted stem cell transplant. All receptors come from a male patient aged 2 to 9 who had a stem cell transplant for acute lymphoblastic leukemia, so the T cells may come from the graft donor.

This clonotype was detected ten times or more. The chain employs TRBV14 and TRBJ2-1; 11 nucleotides agree with TRBD2. CDR3 length: 17 residues. J gave up 4 bases and V 0 bases, and 5 bases lay outside the gene matches. The germline V gene encodes CDR1 SGHDN and CDR2 FVKESK. CDR3 DNA sequence: TGTGCCAGCAGCCAAGATTCTGGACTAGCGGGTTACAATGAGCAGTTCTTC. Its protein product is CASSQDSGLAGYNEQFF.

This clonotype was recorded many times. The chain has TRBV27 and TRBJ2-7, with 8 nucleotides matching TRBD2. There are 14 residues in the CDR3. The junction had 7 bases not matched to a gene; V was cut back by 3 bases and J by 6 bases. In germline, CDR1 is MNHEY, CDR2 SMNVEV (reference sequence). The DNA for the CDR3 is TGTGCCAGCAGTTTGTCCGGGAGGGCCATCGAGCAGTACTTC. This gives the protein CASSLSGRAIEQYF.

By share, this clonotype counts as medium-sized. CDR3 nucleotide sequence: TGCGCCAGCAGCCAAGAAGACTTAATGGGTTCACCCCTCCACTTT. Residues: CASSQEDLMGSPLHF. V is TRBV4-3 and J is TRBJ1-6; D gene ambiguous. V dropped 0 bases and J dropped 9 bases, with 12 bases sitting between them. The length of the CDR3 is 15 residues. Per the germline V gene, CDR1 is LGHNA and CDR2 is YSLEER.

This clonotype was recorded a few times. The V gene is TRBV9, the J gene TRBJ2-3, with TRBD2 matching 11 bases. This CDR3 spans 17 amino acids. Germline trimming cut 1 base from V and 5 bases from J; bases unmatched to any gene: 9. Looked up from germline, CDR1 is SGDLS and CDR2 is YYNGEE. CDR3: CASSVPTLAGVGDTQYF. The CDR3, as DNA: TGTGCCAGCAGCGTACCTACACTAGCGGGGGTTGGAGATACGCAGTATTTT.

This clonotype came up many times. The chain combines TRBV6-5 with TRBJ2-5; unclear D gene. The CDR3 sequence is 15 residues long. V was shortened by 2 bases and J by 5 bases, with 15 bases between the two germline ends. Germline V gene sequence: CDR1 MNHEY, CDR2 SVGAGI. Here the CDR3 reads CASSYGSTVQETQYF. CDR3 coding DNA: TGTGCCAGCAGTTACGGATCGACGGTCCAGGAGACCCAGTACTTC.

This clonotype came up many times. The J gene is TRBJ2-7, the V gene TRBV2, with 8 bases identical to TRBD1. This CDR3 has 12 amino acids. Germline CDR1 is SNHLY and CDR2 is FYNNEI. V dropped 10 bases and J dropped 2; count of bases not matched to a gene: 4. CDR3: CAIRRGPYEQYF. CDR3 in DNA: TGTGCCATCCGCAGGGGGCCCTACGAGCAGTACTTC.

This clonotype came up many times. The CDR3 DNA is TGTGCCAGCAGTCCTGATTATAGCAATCAGCCCCAGCATTTT. Its translation: CASSPDYSNQPQHF. This chain links TRBV6-5 with TRBJ1-5; D gene uncertain. This CDR3 is 14 amino acids long. CDR1 and CDR2 (germline): MNHEY, SVGAGI. V was clipped by 5 bases and J by 0 bases, with 8 bases between them.

This clonotype was counted ten times or more. This chain connects TRBV15 to TRBJ2-3, with 7 bases lining up with TRBD2. The V segment lost 0 bases and the J segment 1 base; nucleotides outside the gene matches: 4. The CDR3 consists of 16 residues. CDR1 and CDR2 from the germline V gene are LNHNV and YYDKDF (reference sequence). The CDR3 loop reads CATSRDITSGTDTQYF. DNA for the CDR3: TGTGCCACCAGCAGAGATATTACTAGCGGCACAGATACGCAGTATTTT.

This clonotype was found many times. This chain links TRBV4-3 with TRBJ2-7, with D possibly being TRBD2 (6 bases). V lost 0 bases, J lost 4 bases, and 13 bases lay in between. CDR1 is LGHNA and CDR2 is YSLEER in the germline V gene. The CDR3 is 15 amino acids. CDR3 sequence reads: CASSQEAGSRYEQYF. The CDR3 nucleotides read TGCGCCAGCAGCCAAGAAGCCGGGAGTCGATACGAGCAGTACTTC.

This clonotype was detected many times. The V gene is TRBV9, the J gene TRBJ2-7; possible D gene TRBD2, 5 bases. Trimming removed 1 base from V and 1 base from J, with 12 bases in between. Per germline, CDR1 SGDLS and CDR2 YYNGEE. The CDR3 has 15 residues. The CDR3 DNA follows: TGTGCCAGCAGCGTATCCGGACGGGGATCCTACGAGCAGTACTTC. Protein sequence: CASSVSGRGSYEQYF.

In its sample, this clonotype was seen many times. The genes are TRBV5-1 and TRBJ1-2; D remains ambiguous. Germline V gives CDR1 SGHRS, CDR2 YFSETQ. Trimming shortened V by 4 bases and J by 0 bases, and 13 bases separated the two germline ends. The CDR3 length is 15 residues. CDR3 nucleotide sequence: TGCGCCAGCAGCACTCGCACTGGAGCTAACTATGGCTACACCTTC. Translation gives CASSTRTGANYGYTF. The variable domain in full, completed from reference TRBV5-1 and TRBJ1-2, reads KAGVTQTPRYLIKTRGQQVTLSCSPISGHRSVSWYQQTPGQGLQFLFEYFSETQRNKGNFPGRFSGRQFSNSRSEMNVSTLELGDSALYLCASSTRTGANYGYTFGSGTRLTVV.

This clonotype was seen many times. The chain joins TRBV5-1 to TRBJ2-7; perhaps D is TRBD1 or TRBD2 (5 bases each). The germline gives CDR1 SGHRS, CDR2 YFSETQ. The CDR3 spans 15 residues. Trimming left V 0 bases short and J 2 bases short, with 12 bases between. CDR3 sequence reads: CASSLAGRFPYEQYF. In DNA form, the CDR3 reads TGCGCCAGCAGCTTGGCGGGACGGTTCCCCTACGAGCAGTACTTC.

In its sample, this clonotype was seen many times. The CDR3 reads CATFTGELFF. The CDR3 DNA is TGTGCCACTTTCACCGGGGAGCTGTTTTTT. This chain connects TRBV7-9 to TRBJ2-2; D remains ambiguous. Germline CDR1 SEHNR, CDR2 FQNEAQ (reference sequence). This CDR3 comprises 10 residues. Trimming shortened V by 10 bases and J by 4 bases, and 4 bases separated the two germline ends.

This clonotype occurred many times. The chain combines TRBV2 with TRBJ1-3; D unclear. The CDR3 spans 11 residues. V lost 7 bases, J lost 0 bases, and 1 base lay in between. In germline, CDR1 is SNHLY, CDR2 FYNNEI. CDR3 loop: CASNSGNTIYF. As DNA, the CDR3 is TGTGCCAGCAACTCTGGAAACACCATATATTTT.

The chain couples TRBV14 to TRBJ2-7, with D possibly being TRBD1 (5 bases). V was cut by 5 bases and J by 4 bases, with 18 bases left in between. CDR3 length: 15 residues. Germline loops: CDR1 SGHDN, CDR2 FVKESK. The CDR3 DNA is TGTGCCAGCAGCGTGGGGCTGTCTGGACCATACGAGCAGTACTTC. This sequence encodes CASSVGLSGPYEQYF.

There are a few counts of this clonotype. Its ends do not fully match the called genes, so a read error is possible. DNA of the CDR3: TGTGCTAGCAGCGACTCCTACCTACTAGCGGGTTACTCCTACGAGCAGTACTTC. The encoded protein is CASSDSYLLAGYSYEQYF. The V call is TRBV7-7, the J call TRBJ2-7; the match to TRBD2 covers 9 bases. The CDR3 extends over 18 amino acids. Germline V gene data show CDR1 as SSHAT and CDR2 as FNYEAQ (reference sequence).

This clonotype was counted many times. The V gene is TRBV6-2 or TRBV6-3, the J gene TRBJ2-2; 7 nucleotides agree with TRBD1. This CDR3 region has 15 residues. From germline, CDR1 is MNHEY and CDR2 SVGEGT. Trimming at V came to 8 bases and at J to 4 bases, leaving 10 bases not matched to a gene. CDR3 sequence reads: CASCCRDSLTGELFF. The CDR3, as DNA: TGTGCCAGCTGTTGCCGGGACAGCCTCACCGGGGAGCTGTTTTTT.

The rearrangement links TRBV7-9 to TRBJ1-5; D ambiguous. The CDR3 length is 14 residues. Germline CDR1 is SEHNR and CDR2 is FQNEAQ (reference sequence). V gave up 5 bases and J gave up 7 bases, with 15 bases separating them. This CDR3 is CASSRGGGGQPQHF. The CDR3 DNA follows: TGTGCCAGCAGCCGCGGCGGAGGAGGCCAGCCCCAGCATTTT.

This chain links TRBV20-1 with TRBJ2-5; D may be TRBD1 (6 bases). The CDR3 has 13 residues. Germline values: CDR1 DFQATT, CDR2 SNEGSKA (reference sequence). Trimming took 4 bases from V and 5 from J, leaving 14 bases between them. The DNA of the CDR3 is TGCAGTGCTATAGTCAGGGGTTTGGAGACCCAGTACTTC. It encodes CSAIVRGLETQYF.

In its sample, this clonotype was seen many times. V and J are TRBV12-3 or TRBV12-4 and TRBJ2-7; D remains unclear. There are 13 residues in the CDR3. The germline V and J ends were trimmed by 3 bases and 2 bases, with 8 bases remaining between them. CDR3 in DNA: TGTGCCAGCAGTTTCGCCACTACCTACGAGCAGTACTTC. Encoded protein: CASSFATTYEQYF.